The 31 T cell receptor beta chains presented below share a single source sample, sequenced in a study of CD8+ T cells in alopecia areata. As for treatment: oral pan-JAK inhibitor, 5-10 mg twice daily. cDNA serving as the sequencing template came from extracted, reverse transcribed RNA. Sequencing was performed with immunoSEQ multiplex PCR; in TCRdb, only in-frame clones are kept and a portion is missing. The sample yields about 190,000 clones, roughly three fifths seen once. This sample comprised CD4+ T cells sorted from blood, obtained at week 4, from a patient treated with tofacitinib. These receptor sequences come from a human donor with alopecia areata.

This chain uses TRBV7-9 with TRBJ2-2; 7 positions match TRBD1. The V and J ends lost 6 bases and 4 bases, in that order; junction bases with no gene match: 5. This CDR3 spans 14 amino acids. The germline gives CDR1 SEHNR, CDR2 FQNEAQ (reference sequence). CDR3 nucleotide sequence: TGTGCCAGCAGAAGACAGGGCGGCACCGGGGAGCTGTTTTTT. It codes for CASRRQGGTGELFF.

This clone was seen only a few times. V is TRBV28 and J is TRBJ2-1; a weak D match, TRBD2 (7 bases). The V end lost 9 bases, the J end lost 15 bases, and 18 bases lay between the germline ends. The length of the CDR3 is 11 residues. Germline CDR1 is MDHEN and CDR2 is SYDVKM. CDR3 sequence: CASRMGGGPFF. The CDR3 region has the DNA TGTGCCAGTCGGATGGGAGGGGGACCGTTCTTC.

In its sample, this clone was seen once. This sequence joins TRBV18 and TRBJ1-1; D is uncertain. CDR1 is KGHSH and CDR2 is LQKENI in the germline V gene. The CDR3 is 15 residues long. V was shortened by 2 bases and J by 4 bases, with 14 bases between the two germline ends. The CDR3 region is CASSPSILSATEAFF. Here the CDR3 DNA reads TGTGCCAGCTCACCATCGATCCTCTCTGCCACTGAAGCTTTCTTT.

The chain links TRBV29-1 to TRBJ1-1; D is unclear. CDR3 length equals 15 residues. The germline V gene has CDR1 SQVTM and CDR2 ANQGSEA. Trimming stripped 4 bases from V and 5 bases from J, with 20 bases between. The CDR3, as DNA: TGCAGCGTTGGTTATTACGTTGGCACGGGGACTGAAGCTTTCTTT. This codes for CSVGYYVGTGTEAFF.

The chain is built from TRBV30 and TRBJ2-2; D is undetermined. Germline lookup yields CDR1 GTSNPN and CDR2 SVGIG (reference sequence). CDR3 length equals 13 residues. Trimming took off 4 bases at V and 8 bases at J, with 14 bases between the two ends. The DNA of the CDR3 is TGTGCCTGGATGTCCCCCATTTCTGGGGAGCTGTTTTTT. Translated: CAWMSPISGELFF.

The CDR3 loop reads CAWSSAGQNEQFF. Here the CDR3 DNA reads TGTGCCTGGAGTTCAGCCGGTCAAAATGAGCAGTTCTTC. The V call is TRBV30, the J call TRBJ2-1; D is unclear. Germline-derived CDR1 and CDR2 are GTSNPN and SVGIG (reference sequence). The CDR3 spans 13 residues. Trimming pared 2 bases from V and 7 bases from J, leaving 12 bases between.

As to this clone: Other DNA sequences in the same sample also yield this CDR3. This rearrangement joins TRBV30 to TRBJ2-7, with D uncertain. The CDR3 has 11 amino acids. V was cut by 1 base and J by 3 bases, with 4 bases left in between. Germline V gene data show CDR1 as GTSNPN and CDR2 as SVGIG (reference sequence). In nucleotides, the CDR3 is TGTGCCTGGAGTGCCAGCTACGAGCAGTACTTC. Translation: CAWSASYEQYF.

The V gene is TRBV7-3, the J gene TRBJ2-2; D is undetermined. Looked up from germline, CDR1 is SGHTA and CDR2 is FQGTGA. The CDR3 loop spans 15 amino acids. Trimming removed 3 bases at V and 6 bases at J, with 14 bases between. The CDR3 sequence: CASSFDAQRAGELFF. The CDR3 bases are TGTGCCAGCAGCTTTGACGCCCAAAGGGCCGGGGAGCTGTTTTTT.

The chain has TRBV5-1 and TRBJ2-6, with 7 bases fitting TRBD2. The CDR3 covers 15 residues. Germline-derived CDR1 and CDR2 are SGHRS and YFSETQ. The V segment lost 4 bases and the J segment 4 bases; nucleotides outside the gene matches: 5. CDR3 DNA: TGCGCCAGCAGCCGGGGAGGGTCCGGGGCCAACGTCCTGACTTTC. It yields the protein CASSRGGSGANVLTF.

The chain links TRBV5-1 to TRBJ2-3; D uncertain. This CDR3 has 11 amino acids. Germline V lookup: CDR1 SGHRS, CDR2 YFSETQ. V was shortened by 6 bases and J by 6 bases, with 8 bases between the two germline ends. The CDR3 bases are TGCGCCAGCAAGTTTCAGGATACGCAGTATTTT. It yields the protein CASKFQDTQYF.

This sequence joins TRBV19 and TRBJ1-1; 9 bases line up with TRBD1. The ends lost 4 bases at V and 5 bases at J; junction bases unmatched: 5. In germline, CDR1 is LNHDA, CDR2 SQIVND (reference sequence). The CDR3 length is 14 residues. The CDR3 coding sequence is TGTGCCAGTAGTAGAGGACAGGGGAGGACTGAAGCTTTCTTT. It is translated as CASSRGQGRTEAFF.

The chain uses TRBV6-5 and TRBJ2-7, with TRBD2 matching 11 bases. Germline CDR1 MNHEY, CDR2 SVGAGI. The CDR3 extends over 14 amino acids. J was trimmed by 3 bases and V by 5 bases; bases with no gene match: 3. For the CDR3, the DNA is TGTGCCAGCAGTGGCCTAGCGGGAGGCTACGAGCAGTACTTC. Translation gives CASSGLAGGYEQYF.

V is TRBV5-1 and J is TRBJ2-1; no reliable D call. The CDR3 runs 14 residues. The germline V gene encodes CDR1 SGHRS and CDR2 YFSETQ. With 2 bases removed from V and 3 bases from J, the gap between germline ends came to 9 bases. The CDR3 nucleotides are TGCGCCAGCAGCTTTGCGGAATACTACAATGAGCAGTTCTTC. This encodes CASSFAEYYNEQFF.

This clone was counted only a few times. The chain carries TRBV30 and TRBJ2-5; TRBD1 might be the D (6 bases). CDR3 size: 15 residues. Germline V gene lookup returns CDR1 GTSNPN and CDR2 SVGIG (reference sequence). V was clipped by 3 bases and J by 0 bases, with 14 bases between them. This CDR3 reads CAWSVPTGYQETQYF. DNA for the CDR3: TGTGCCTGGAGCGTCCCGACAGGCTACCAAGAGACCCAGTACTTC.

Only a few counts were recorded for this clone. This chain uses TRBV29-1 with TRBJ1-1; TRBD1 is a possible D gene (6 bases). Germline V CDR1 and CDR2: SQVTM, ANQGSEA. The CDR3 consists of 13 residues. V lost 6 bases and J 10 bases, leaving 21 bases between the germline ends. The CDR3 bases are TGCAGCGTGGGATTGAACAGGGAGGTAGTAGCTTTCTTT. It codes for CSVGLNREVVAFF.

The genes are TRBV9 and TRBJ1-5; the D is unclear. Trimming removed 0 bases at V and 6 bases at J, with 10 bases between. Germline V CDR1 and CDR2: SGDLS, YYNGEE. The CDR3 is 14 amino acids. The CDR3: CASSVAGESQPQHF. CDR3 coding DNA: TGTGCCAGCAGCGTAGCTGGGGAAAGTCAGCCCCAGCATTTT.

The rearrangement uses TRBV9 and TRBJ1-2, with D unclear. V was shortened by 8 bases and J by 3 bases, with 14 bases between the two germline ends. CDR1 and CDR2 (germline): SGDLS, YYNGEE. CDR3 length: 13 residues. The CDR3 reads CASTFGVDYGYTF. DNA of the CDR3: TGTGCCAGTACCTTCGGGGTTGACTATGGCTACACCTTC.

V gene TRBV2 combines with J gene TRBJ2-4, with D unclear. Germline CDR1 is SNHLY and CDR2 is FYNNEI. Trimming took off 2 bases at V and 8 bases at J, with 7 bases between the two ends. The CDR3 runs 12 residues. CDR3 amino acids: CASSEQEDIQYF. The CDR3 bases are TGTGCCAGCAGTGAACAGGAAGACATTCAGTACTTC.

This chain links TRBV2 with TRBJ2-7; no clear D. V lost 5 bases and J lost 6, with 17 bases in between. This CDR3 is 14 amino acids long. Germline V gene data show CDR1 as SNHLY and CDR2 as FYNNEI. The CDR3 loop is CASSRSSAYSEQYF. CDR3 in DNA: TGTGCCAGCAGTAGATCTAGTGCCTATAGCGAGCAGTACTTC. Full variable domain (rest looked up from reference TRBV2 and TRBJ2-7): EPEVTQTPSHQVTQMGQEVILRCVPISNHLYFYWYRQILGQKVEFLVSFYNNEISEKSEIFDDQFSVERPDGSNFTLKIRSTKLEDSAMYFCASSRSSAYSEQYFGPGTRLTVT.

The chain recombines TRBV30 with TRBJ2-6, with D possibly matching TRBD2 (5 bases). The CDR3 covers 13 residues. V lost 8 bases to trimming and J lost 2 bases, with 10 bases between them. The germline CDR1 and CDR2 sequences are GTSNPN and SVGIG (reference sequence). DNA of the CDR3: TGTGCCAGCCCCGGGACTGGGGCCAACGTCCTGACTTTC. Translating gives CASPGTGANVLTF.

The chain has TRBV30 and TRBJ2-3; 7 bases are shared with TRBD2. Per the germline V gene, CDR1 is GTSNPN and CDR2 is SVGIG (reference sequence). V shed 7 bases and J 4 bases; nucleotides not matched to a gene: 11. This CDR3 contains 14 residues. CDR3 residues: CASSTGDYSDTQYF. In nucleotides, the CDR3 is TGTGCCTCCTCCACCGGGGACTACTCAGATACGCAGTATTTT.

The rearrangement links TRBV30 to TRBJ1-2, with D possibly being TRBD1 (5 bases). CDR1 and CDR2 from the germline V gene are GTSNPN and SVGIG (reference sequence). The CDR3 runs 11 residues. V lost 6 bases to trimming and J lost 6 bases, with 11 bases between them. The CDR3 loop is CACLAGDGYTF. Written as DNA, the CDR3 is TGTGCCTGTCTCGCGGGGGATGGCTACACCTTC.

V usage is TRBV29-1 and J usage is TRBJ2-3; 7 nucleotides line up with TRBD1. The V and J ends lost 7 bases and 0 bases, in that order; junction bases with no gene match: 4. Germline V lookup: CDR1 SQVTM, CDR2 ANQGSEA. The CDR3 spans 13 residues. CDR3 DNA: TGCAGCGGTGGACAGGCTAGCACAGATACGCAGTATTTT. Its translation: CSGGQASTDTQYF.

This clone has more than one count but fewer than ten. The chain is built from TRBV6-5 and TRBJ1-5; no clear D gene. Germline values: CDR1 MNHEY, CDR2 SVGAGI. This CDR3 has 13 amino acids. V lost 4 bases and J 7 bases, leaving 11 bases between the germline ends. CDR3 DNA: TGTGCCAGCAGTTCCGACTCATGGCAGCCCCAGCATTTT. This codes for CASSSDSWQPQHF.

The chain carries TRBV20-1 and TRBJ1-1; D is perhaps TRBD1 (6 bases). The germline V and J ends were trimmed by 3 bases and 11 bases, with 13 bases remaining between them. The CDR3 has 11 amino acids. Germline lookup yields CDR1 DFQATT and CDR2 SNEGSKA (reference sequence). This CDR3 reads CSASHRVGAFF. The CDR3 region has the DNA TGCAGTGCTAGTCACAGGGTTGGGGCTTTCTTT.

The CDR3 DNA follows: TGTGCCAGCAGCTTCAGACAGGGGGCCACAGATACGCAGTATTTT. This gives the protein CASSFRQGATDTQYF. The gene calls are TRBV7-9 and TRBJ2-3; 10 bases match TRBD1. CDR1 SEHNR and CDR2 FQNEAQ come from the germline V gene (reference sequence). CDR3 length: 15 amino acids. The junction had 2 bases not matched to a gene; V was cut back by 3 bases and J by 2 bases.

The chain uses TRBV6-6 and TRBJ2-7, with D perhaps matching TRBD2 (6 bases). CDR1 and CDR2 (germline): MNHNY, SVGAGI (reference sequence). This CDR3 has 12 amino acids. The CDR3 region is CASLGGSYEQYF. The CDR3 DNA follows: TGTGCGTCATTGGGGGGCTCCTACGAGCAGTACTTC.

This clone has just a few counts. This chain connects TRBV29-1 to TRBJ1-1; 7 bases agree with TRBD1. The V gene end was trimmed by 6 bases and the J gene end by 1 base; junction bases not matched to a gene: 2. The length of the CDR3 is 12 residues. CDR1 SQVTM and CDR2 ANQGSEA come from the germline V gene. The CDR3 loop reads CSVDRKNTEAFF. The CDR3 DNA is TGCAGCGTGGACAGGAAGAACACTGAAGCTTTCTTT.

The chain employs TRBV4-1 and TRBJ2-5, with TRBD2 matching 10 bases. V was clipped by 3 bases and J by 5 bases; unmatched bases: 15. Per the germline V gene, CDR1 is MGHRA and CDR2 is YSYEKL. The CDR3 loop spans 18 amino acids. The CDR3 sequence is CASSHPTASGSGPETQYF. The CDR3 nucleotides read TGCGCCAGCAGCCACCCGACCGCTAGCGGGAGTGGGCCGGAGACCCAGTACTTC.

The V call is TRBV4-1, the J call TRBJ2-3, with no clear D. The V gene's germline CDR1 is MGHRA and CDR2 YSYEKL. The length of the CDR3 is 14 residues. With 0 bases removed from V and 6 bases from J, the gap between germline ends came to 10 bases. CDR3 residues: CASSQERMHDTQYF. CDR3 in DNA: TGCGCCAGCAGCCAAGAGAGGATGCATGATACGCAGTATTTT.

In its sample, this clone was seen a few times. The rearrangement joins TRBV7-8 to TRBJ2-1; D is uncertain. The CDR3 covers 14 residues. The V end was cut by 3 bases, the J end by 5 bases, with 11 bases between. CDR1 is SGHVS and CDR2 is FQNEAQ in the germline V gene. Here the CDR3 DNA reads TGTGCCAGCAGCTTCTTGGTAAAAGACAATGAGCAGTTCTTC. Its translation: CASSFLVKDNEQFF.